What follows are 11 T cell receptor beta chains derived from one specimen sequenced in a study of CD8+ T cells in alopecia areata (dated by TCRdb to 2017 to 2018). In light of the paper, this sample's treatment or condition label describes: oral pan-JAK inhibitor, 5-10 mg twice daily. Library preparation used the immunoSEQ multiplex PCR assay. To provide template for TCR sequencing, every sample had RNA extracted and reverse transcribed into cDNA. Imported from immuneACCESS, the table was reduced by TCRdb to in-frame sequences with V and J called. These copies leave out some clones; in studies compared against another copy, an unresolved V gene accounts for under half, and the cause of the remainder is not known. The sample yields about 200,000 clones; roughly two fifths were counted once. The ten largest clones capture around 0.48% of the sample. The source material was CD4+ T cells sorted from blood, sampled at approximately week 30, from a patient treated with tofacitinib. The receptors were sampled from a human donor with alopecia areata.

The J gene is TRBJ2-5, the V gene TRBV18; D possibly corresponds to TRBD1 (5 bases). Per germline, CDR1 KGHSH and CDR2 LQKENI. V lost 4 bases and J lost 4, with 10 bases in between. CDR3 length equals 13 residues. CDR3 coding DNA: TGTGCCAGCTCACTATACCAGGGAGAGACCCAGTACTTC. Protein: CASSLYQGETQYF.

The V call is TRBV4-1, the J call TRBJ2-7; TRBD2 matches at 8 bases. The J segment lost 4 bases and the V segment lost 2 bases, leaving 13 bases of the junction unmatched. This CDR3 is 17 amino acids long. Germline CDR1 is MGHRA and CDR2 is YSYEKL. The CDR3 spells CASSQLPGLARGYEQYF. CDR3 DNA: TGCGCCAGCAGCCAACTCCCTGGACTAGCCCGAGGGTACGAGCAGTACTTC.

V is TRBV9 and J is TRBJ1-5; 7 bases map to TRBD1. The CDR3 has 12 residues. Germline-derived CDR1 and CDR2 are SGDLS and YYNGEE. The ends lost 4 bases at V and 11 bases at J; junction bases unmatched: 6. CDR3 in amino acids: CASSPRGLAQHF. DNA of the CDR3: TGTGCCAGCAGCCCCAGGGGGTTGGCCCAGCATTTT.

This clone was seen a few times. This chain joins TRBV19 and TRBJ2-1; D not certain. Per the germline V gene, CDR1 is LNHDA and CDR2 is SQIVND (reference sequence). V gave up 3 bases and J gave up 1 base, with 7 bases separating them. CDR3 length: 14 amino acids. CDR3 bases: TGTGCCAGTAGTATGACGAGTTCCTACAATGAGCAGTTCTTC. As protein: CASSMTSSYNEQFF.

The chain combines TRBV6-5 with TRBJ1-2; D is perhaps TRBD1 (6 bases). The germline V gene encodes CDR1 MNHEY and CDR2 SVGAGI. This CDR3 contains 13 residues. V lost 5 bases and J 7 bases, leaving 14 bases between the germline ends. CDR3 sequence reads: CASSATGTPGYTF. The CDR3 DNA is TGTGCCAGCAGTGCAACCGGGACACCTGGCTACACCTTC.

V is TRBV23-1 and J is TRBJ1-1; 9 bases line up with TRBD1. TRBV23-1 belongs to the ORF category, with a function that is uncertain. The CDR3 has 19 amino acids. After removal of 3 bases from V and 0 bases from J, the junction contained 14 bases not matched to a gene. CDR3 bases: TGCGCCAGCAGTCAGGCTCCCCGGGACAGGGAAGAAATGAACACTGAAGCTTTCTTT. Translating gives CASSQAPRDREEMNTEAFF.

The genes are TRBV27 and TRBJ1-2; 7 positions agree with TRBD1. Losses at the gene ends were 5 bases for V and 2 bases for J; bases not matched to a gene: 8. CDR1 is MNHEY, CDR2 SMNVEV, per germline (reference sequence). The CDR3 contains 15 residues. Here the CDR3 DNA reads TGTGCCAGCAGTGCCCAGAGGGGGCGGAACTATGGCTACACCTTC. It specifies CASSAQRGRNYGYTF.

This clone was seen just once. The V gene is TRBV9, the J gene TRBJ1-6; TRBD1 might be the D (6 bases). The CDR3 has 15 residues. Germline CDR1 SGDLS, CDR2 YYNGEE. V gave up 3 bases and J gave up 4 bases, with 11 bases separating them. CDR3 nucleotide sequence: TGTGCCAGCAGCGCGGAACAGGGTTATAATTCACCCCTCCACTTT. It translates to CASSAEQGYNSPLHF.

Comment on this clone: The sample carries other DNA sequences with the same CDR3. This sequence joins TRBV29-1 and TRBJ2-3, with TRBD2 identical over 11 bases. Trimming took 5 bases from V and 5 from J; bases not matched to a gene: 6. The length of the CDR3 is 14 residues. The germline V gene encodes CDR1 SQVTM and CDR2 ANQGSEA. The CDR3 sequence is CSVIAGGPGDTQYF. DNA for the CDR3: TGCAGCGTTATAGCGGGGGGGCCCGGAGATACGCAGTATTTT.

The V gene is TRBV7-2, the J gene TRBJ2-3; no reliable D call. The CDR3 covers 12 residues. The germline CDR1 and CDR2 sequences are SGHTA and FQGNSA. V was cut by 4 bases and J by 6 bases, with 8 bases left in between. CDR3 in DNA: TGTGCCAGCAGCTCTCCTGCGGATACGCAGTATTTT. Translation gives CASSSPADTQYF.

The chain combines TRBV5-4 with TRBJ2-1; possible D gene TRBD2, 5 bases. V lost 0 bases, J lost 9 bases, and 10 bases lay in between. CDR3 length equals 13 residues. CDR1 SGHNT and CDR2 YYREEE come from the germline V gene (reference sequence). CDR3: CASSLGGSAEQFF. In nucleotides, the CDR3 is TGTGCCAGCAGCTTGGGGGGTAGCGCTGAGCAGTTCTTC.